The clone carrying this TCR beta chain was detected a few times. What it binds is not known. This record belongs to a study of early T cells in non-severe SARS-CoV-2 infection. Individual cDNA molecules carried attached unique molecular identifiers. TCRdb reprocessed the 5' RACE reads with MiXCR, giving one entry per CDR3 protein. The sample contains around 110,000 distinct CDR3 sequences, 11% of which appear only once. Notes on the study in general: The study's VDJdb matching favored anti-spike CD8 responses and missed private and CD4 specificities.

This receptor was taken from an adult who was a healthcare worker with PCR-confirmed SARS-CoV-2 infection or an uninfected control (not recorded which). Sequencing was done on a sample of whole blood.

The CDR3 here is CASSYSNSNQPQHF. CDR3 coding DNA: TGTGCCAGCAGTTACAGTAATAGCAATCAGCCCCAGCATTTT. This rearrangement joins TRBV6-6 to TRBJ1-5; no clear D. Trimming removed 2 bases from V and 0 bases from J, with 5 bases in between. The CDR3 is 14 amino acids. The V gene's germline CDR1 is MNHNY and CDR2 SVGAGI (reference sequence).